A single sample is the source of the 28 T cell receptor beta chains below, sequenced in a study of shared clonotypes between healthy human individuals (dated by TCRdb to between 2020 and 2021). Libraries came from the immunoSEQ multiplex PCR assay. In its TCRdb copy, this immuneACCESS table keeps in-frame sequences only and misses some clones. Where compared with another copy, unresolved V genes explain less than half of these, and the others have no known cause. In this sample the table shows roughly 2,500,000 clones, approximately 93% of which occur a single time. The ten top clones hold around 0.37% of the sample. Sequencing input: naive CD4+ T cells from PBMCs. The cell subset or site label corresponds to: CD45RA+ positively selected. These receptors were collected from a man between 18 and 35 years old in good health. Some clones in this sample may be carry-over from other donors' samples.

The count of this clone is one. The rearrangement uses TRBV4-1 and TRBJ2-2, with a possible D match to TRBD2 (6 bases). Trimming left V 0 bases short and J 0 bases short, with 14 bases between. Germline values: CDR1 MGHRA, CDR2 YSYEKL. This CDR3 has 18 residues. CDR3 in amino acids: CASSQDNGGAANTGELFF. The CDR3 bases are TGCGCCAGCAGCCAAGATAACGGGGGAGCCGCGAACACCGGGGAGCTGTTTTTT.

V usage is TRBV28 and J usage is TRBJ1-1; the match to TRBD1 covers 7 bases. The V and J ends lost 8 bases and 10 bases, in that order; junction bases with no gene match: 22. The V gene's germline CDR1 is MDHEN and CDR2 SYDVKM. The CDR3 sequence is 16 residues long. CDR3 sequence: CASQYRDRQGGKIAFF. CDR3 bases: TGTGCCAGCCAATACCGGGACCGACAGGGCGGAAAAATAGCTTTCTTT.

The gene calls are TRBV11-3 and TRBJ2-2; unclear D gene. Germline V gene data show CDR1 as SGHNT and CDR2 as YENEEA. With 4 bases removed from V and 0 bases from J, the gap between germline ends came to 12 bases. CDR3 length: 16 amino acids. The CDR3 spells CASSWRGLANTGELFF. CDR3 nucleotide sequence: TGTGCCAGCAGCTGGCGCGGTCTCGCGAACACCGGGGAGCTGTTTTTT. Together with reference TRBV11-3 and TRBJ2-2, the CDR3 gives the full variable domain: EAGVVQSPRYKIIEKKQPVAFWCNPISGHNTLYWYLQNLGQGPELLIRYENEEAVDDSQLPKDRFSAERLKGVDSTLKIQPAELGDSAVYLCASSWRGLANTGELFFGEGSRLTVL.

The rearrangement uses TRBV10-3 and TRBJ2-7; possibly TRBD2 for D (6 bases). This CDR3 is built from 13 residues. Trimming cost V 0 bases and J 6 bases, with 9 bases left between them. Germline CDR1 reads ENHRY; CDR2 reads SYGVKD. The CDR3 protein is CAISESFGSEQYF. The CDR3 DNA reads as TGTGCCATCAGTGAGTCGTTCGGGAGCGAGCAGTACTTC.

The V and J genes are TRBV11-2 and TRBJ1-1; the D is unclear. The CDR3 is 13 amino acids. The V and J ends lost 2 bases and 6 bases respectively, with 10 bases between them. Germline assignment: CDR1 SGHAT and CDR2 FQNNGV. CDR3 in DNA: TGTGCCAGCAGCTTAACGCAGTCCGCTGAAGCTTTCTTT. As protein: CASSLTQSAEAFF.

Remarks on this clone: The identical CDR3 is also encoded by other nucleotide sequences in the sample. The rearrangement links TRBV28 to TRBJ1-5, with 8 bases aligning to TRBD1. The germline V gene has CDR1 MDHEN and CDR2 SYDVKM. After removal of 4 bases from V and 1 base from J, the junction contained 3 bases not matched to a gene. The CDR3 loop spans 15 amino acids. The CDR3 DNA sequence: TGTGCCAGCAGTTCGACAGGGGCCAGCAATCAGCCCCAGCATTTT. Translated, it gives CASSSTGASNQPQHF. Variable domain in full (rest from reference TRBV28 and TRBJ1-5): DVKVTQSSRYLVKRTGEKVFLECVQDMDHENMFWYRQDPGLGLRLIYFSYDVKMKEKGDIPEGYSVSREKKERFSLILESASTNQTSMYLCASSSTGASNQPQHFGDGTRLSIL.

The chain is built from TRBV25-1 and TRBJ1-2; TRBD1 aligns across 7 bases. J gave up 4 bases and V 6 bases, and 14 bases lay outside the gene matches. Germline V gene sequence: CDR1 MGHDK, CDR2 SYGVNS. The CDR3 length is 16 residues. CDR3 sequence reads: CASSPHGKGGGYGYTF. As DNA, the CDR3 is TGTGCCAGCAGCCCCCACGGTAAAGGGGGCGGCTATGGCTACACCTTC.

The chain recombines TRBV28 with TRBJ2-1, with D possibly being TRBD2 (5 bases). The germline V gene has CDR1 MDHEN and CDR2 SYDVKM. The CDR3 length is 17 residues. V was shortened by 6 bases and J by 6 bases, with 24 bases between the two germline ends. The DNA for the CDR3 is TGTGCCAGCAGCCCGCTCAAAGGAATAGCGATGAGCAATGAGCAGTTCTTC. It is translated as CASSPLKGIAMSNEQFF.

On this clone itself: The junction departs from germline at one end; a sequencing error may be responsible. This chain uses TRBV7-8 with TRBJ2-1; the match to TRBD2 covers 9 bases. This CDR3 region has 15 residues. The germline V gene encodes CDR1 SGHVS and CDR2 FQNEAQ. CDR3 nucleotides: TGTGCCAGCAGGTTAGCGGGAGTCTTATACAATGAGCAGTTCTTC. Protein sequence: CASRLAGVLYNEQFF.

This sequence joins TRBV6-1 and TRBJ2-5; D unresolved. Trimming took off 7 bases at V and 4 bases at J, with 13 bases between the two ends. This CDR3 has 13 amino acids. Germline V CDR1 and CDR2: MNHNS, SASEGT. Here the CDR3 reads CASTPQDGETQYF. The CDR3 DNA sequence: TGTGCCAGCACACCCCAGGACGGAGAGACCCAGTACTTC.

The V and J genes are TRBV27 and TRBJ2-7, with D unresolved. The CDR3 length is 14 residues. Trimming cost V 4 bases and J 3 bases, with 13 bases left between them. Looked up from germline, CDR1 is MNHEY and CDR2 is SMNVEV (reference sequence). In nucleotides, the CDR3 is TGTGCCAGCAGTTACAAGGGCTTCAGCTACGAGCAGTACTTC. This sequence encodes CASSYKGFSYEQYF.

The chain joins TRBV27 to TRBJ1-2; 8 bases are shared with TRBD1. The V and J ends lost 0 bases and 2 bases, in that order; junction bases with no gene match: 2. CDR3 size: 15 residues. In germline, CDR1 is MNHEY, CDR2 SMNVEV (reference sequence). CDR3 amino acids: CASSLSPGGNYGYTF. The CDR3 DNA reads as TGTGCCAGCAGTTTATCCCCAGGGGGCAACTATGGCTACACCTTC.

This clone was recorded once. The gene calls are TRBV27 and TRBJ2-5; no clear D gene. Germline CDR1 MNHEY, CDR2 SMNVEV (reference sequence). This CDR3 has 13 amino acids. Trimming took 5 bases from V and 1 from J, leaving 8 bases between them. Here the CDR3 DNA reads TGTGCCAGCAGTCCCCGCTTCCAAGAGACCCAGTACTTC. Amino acids: CASSPRFQETQYF.

Comments on this clone: This sample also contains other DNA sequences that code for the same CDR3. The chain couples TRBV5-1 to TRBJ2-7; TRBD1 aligns across 8 bases. The ends lost 0 bases at V and 1 base at J; junction bases unmatched: 6. Germline-derived CDR1 and CDR2 are SGHRS and YFSETQ. The CDR3 sequence is 16 residues long. CDR3: CASSLGGTGDSYEQYF. For the CDR3, the DNA is TGCGCCAGCAGCTTGGGGGGGACAGGAGATTCCTACGAGCAGTACTTC.

V usage is TRBV15 and J usage is TRBJ2-7; TRBD1 aligns across 8 bases. J lost 2 bases, V lost 5 bases, and 5 bases had no gene match. Looked up from germline, CDR1 is LNHNV and CDR2 is YYDKDF (reference sequence). This CDR3 spans 14 amino acids. CDR3 bases: TGTGCCACCAGCCTAGACAGGGGACCCTACGAGCAGTACTTC. As protein: CATSLDRGPYEQYF.

The chain has TRBV5-1 and TRBJ2-7; 7 bases map to TRBD1. The CDR3 spans 16 residues. V gave up 3 bases and J gave up 2 bases; unmatched junction bases: 11. CDR1 is SGHRS, CDR2 YFSETQ, per germline. The CDR3 protein is CASSSYTRQGPYEQYF. CDR3 DNA sequence: TGCGCCAGCAGCTCTTACACCCGACAGGGACCCTACGAGCAGTACTTC.

The V gene is TRBV19, the J gene TRBJ2-3; D perhaps matches TRBD2 (5 bases). CDR1 is LNHDA, CDR2 SQIVND, per germline (reference sequence). This CDR3 is built from 17 residues. With 4 bases removed from V and 1 base from J, the gap between germline ends came to 18 bases. The CDR3 is CASSTPGIPRGTDTQYF. The DNA of the CDR3 is TGTGCCAGTAGTACCCCCGGGATCCCGAGGGGCACAGATACGCAGTATTTT.

This sequence joins TRBV10-1 and TRBJ2-2; D is unresolved. CDR1 WNHNN and CDR2 SYGVQD come from the germline V gene (reference sequence). Trimming took 2 bases from V and 7 from J, leaving 14 bases between them. This CDR3 is built from 15 residues. CDR3 protein: CASSETWEEFGELFF. CDR3 nucleotides: TGCGCCAGCAGTGAGACCTGGGAAGAATTCGGGGAGCTGTTTTTT.

V and J are TRBV9 and TRBJ2-3; D unclear. V shed 4 bases and J shed 4 bases, with 7 bases lying between them. Germline V CDR1 and CDR2: SGDLS, YYNGEE. The CDR3 contains 12 residues. Here the CDR3 DNA reads TGTGCCAGCAGCCCCCATTCAGATACGCAGTATTTT. Translated, it gives CASSPHSDTQYF.

This chain's CDR3 is CASSPGGQAKNIQYF. CDR3 bases: TGTGCCAGCAGTCCGGGGGGGCAGGCCAAAAACATTCAGTACTTC. The chain employs TRBV28 and TRBJ2-4; the match to TRBD2 covers 8 bases. Germline values: CDR1 MDHEN, CDR2 SYDVKM. This CDR3 region has 15 residues. V shed 5 bases and J 1 base; nucleotides not matched to a gene: 4.

The V and J genes are TRBV6-6 and TRBJ1-1; D not resolved. Germline V CDR1 and CDR2: MNHNY, SVGAGI (reference sequence). V was pared by 6 bases and J by 0 bases, with 5 bases between. The CDR3 has 12 amino acids. CDR3 nucleotide sequence: TGTGCCAGCAGAATACTGAACACTGAAGCTTTCTTT. Translated: CASRILNTEAFF.

The rearrangement links TRBV28 to TRBJ1-4, with D possibly being TRBD1 (5 bases). The CDR3 spans 16 residues. Trimming left V 1 base short and J 5 bases short, with 14 bases between. In germline, CDR1 is MDHEN, CDR2 SYDVKM. Here the CDR3 reads CASSLSGAGWNEKLFF. In nucleotides, the CDR3 is TGTGCCAGCAGTTTATCCGGGGCAGGGTGGAATGAAAAACTGTTTTTT. Based on the CDR3 plus reference TRBV28 and TRBJ1-4, the full variable domain is DVKVTQSSRYLVKRTGEKVFLECVQDMDHENMFWYRQDPGLGLRLIYFSYDVKMKEKGDIPEGYSVSREKKERFSLILESASTNQTSMYLCASSLSGAGWNEKLFFGSGTQLSVL.

J is TRBJ2-1 and V is TRBV10-3; D might be TRBD1 (5 bases). With 2 bases removed from V and 0 bases from J, the gap between germline ends came to 11 bases. The CDR3 spans 16 residues. Germline V lookup: CDR1 ENHRY, CDR2 SYGVKD. The CDR3 sequence is CAISERQSSSYNEQFF. The CDR3 DNA reads as TGTGCCATCAGTGAGAGACAGTCGAGCTCCTACAATGAGCAGTTCTTC.

The chain uses TRBV7-2 and TRBJ2-7; TRBD1 agrees at 8 bases. The CDR3 has 14 residues. V lost 5 bases, J lost 4 bases, and 7 bases stayed unmatched. The germline V gene has CDR1 SGHTA and CDR2 FQGNSA. The CDR3 here is CASSGQGGRYEQYF. The DNA for the CDR3 is TGTGCCAGCAGCGGACAGGGCGGCCGTTACGAGCAGTACTTC.

This clone was picked up a small number of times. This same CDR3 is encoded by further DNA sequences in the sample. V usage is TRBV5-1 and J usage is TRBJ1-5, with D perhaps TRBD1 (6 bases). The V gene lost 4 bases and the J gene lost 1 base, with 6 bases spanning the gap. Germline V gene lookup returns CDR1 SGHRS and CDR2 YFSETQ. This CDR3 has 13 amino acids. CDR3 residues: CASSQGSNQPQHF. In DNA form, the CDR3 reads TGCGCCAGCAGCCAGGGGAGCAATCAGCCCCAGCATTTT.

The CDR3 bases are TGTGCCAGCAGCTTGGCGCCTCGCACAGATACGCAGTATTTT. It encodes CASSLAPRTDTQYF. V usage is TRBV5-6 and J usage is TRBJ2-3; D is uncertain. Germline V gene data show CDR1 as SGHDT and CDR2 as YYEEEE. The CDR3 loop spans 14 amino acids. V was shortened by 0 bases and J by 1 base, with 6 bases between the two germline ends.

The CDR3 nucleotides are TGTGCCAGCTCACCATCGATGACTCCGGCGGCCGGGGAGCTGTTTTTT. It codes for CASSPSMTPAAGELFF. V usage is TRBV18 and J usage is TRBJ2-2; no reliable D call. Germline V CDR1 and CDR2: KGHSH, LQKENI. V lost 2 bases and J 6 bases, leaving 16 bases between the germline ends. There are 16 residues in the CDR3.

This clone was counted a single time. The V gene is TRBV7-9, the J gene TRBJ2-2, with D hard to call. In germline, CDR1 is SEHNR, CDR2 FQNEAQ (reference sequence). There are 14 residues in the CDR3. The V end was cut by 1 base, the J end by 0 bases, with 3 bases between. The chain's CDR3 is CASSLEANTGELFF. As DNA, the CDR3 is TGTGCCAGCAGCTTAGAGGCGAACACCGGGGAGCTGTTTTTT.